This T cell receptor beta chain was obtained from a study of blood T cells in healthy people across ages. Study overall: Through template switching, about one barcoded beta molecule was captured per two T cells, as measured in model experiments.

A second about 6 to 12 cycle PCR used barcoded and J-beta primers. Using its own MiXCR run on the 5' RACE reads, TCRdb lists one record per CDR3 protein. Of approximately 670,000 distinct CDR3 sequences in the sample, 40% to 50% were seen once. Germline V gene data show CDR1 as SQVTM and CDR2 as ANQGSEA. CDR3 size: 14 residues. Study findings and constraints: In long-lived donors, naive CD4+ cell counts and diversity exceeded those of aged donors.

About this clonotype: Antigen specificity is unknown. A read error is possible here, since a much larger clone lies one base away.

The sequenced sample was blood. The chain carries TRBV29-1 and TRBJ2-5, with TRBD1 matching over 9 bases. The sequence was obtained from an elderly man in good health. CDR3 nucleotide sequence: TGCGGCGTTTGTCGGGACAGGGCCCAAGAGACCCAGTACTTC. It encodes CGVCRDRAQETQYF.